These 22 T cell receptor beta chains were all obtained from the same sample, sequenced in a study of cytomegalovirus exposure and HLA in healthy donors. PCR involved 60 Vbeta and 13 Jbeta primers. The method was immunoSEQ multiplex PCR; TCRdb's version includes in-frame clones alone and lacks a portion of them. The sample contains about 110,000 clones, 79% of which appear only once. The specimen was PBMCs. These receptor sequences come from a woman aged 18-30 years in good health and CMV-seropositive.

V usage is TRBV21-1 and J usage is TRBJ2-3; TRBD2 reflects the table's D call only, with no check against the DNA. TRBV21-1 is tagged as a pseudogene. This CDR3 region has 14 residues. Written as DNA, the CDR3 is TGTGCCAGCAGCAAATGTTCCCGCGCAGATACGCAGTATTTT. Encoded protein: CASSKCSRADTQYF.

V gene TRBV5-1 combines with J gene TRBJ2-5; 8 bases are shared with TRBD1. The CDR3 loop spans 15 amino acids. V was clipped by 4 bases and J by 4 bases; unmatched bases: 9. The germline gives CDR1 SGHRS, CDR2 YFSETQ. Written as DNA, the CDR3 is TGCGCCAGCAGCGACGGACAGGGCATGGGAGAGACCCAGTACTTC. It is translated as CASSDGQGMGETQYF. The full variable domain, with the rest looked up from reference TRBV5-1 and TRBJ2-5, is KAGVTQTPRYLIKTRGQQVTLSCSPISGHRSVSWYQQTPGQGLQFLFEYFSETQRNKGNFPGRFSGRQFSNSRSEMNVSTLELGDSALYLCASSDGQGMGETQYFGPGTRLLVL.

The chain combines TRBV11-3 with TRBJ1-1; 10 nucleotides line up with TRBD1. CDR3 length equals 16 residues. The germline gives CDR1 SGHNT, CDR2 YENEEA. The ends lost 5 bases at V and 4 bases at J; junction bases unmatched: 10. For the CDR3, the DNA is TGTGCCAGCAGCCCCCGGGACAGGGGTTTGGGCACTGAAGCTTTCTTT. Translation: CASSPRDRGLGTEAFF. Using reference TRBV11-3 and TRBJ1-1 for the parts outside the CDR3, the full variable domain is EAGVVQSPRYKIIEKKQPVAFWCNPISGHNTLYWYLQNLGQGPELLIRYENEEAVDDSQLPKDRFSAERLKGVDSTLKIQPAELGDSAVYLCASSPRDRGLGTEAFFGQGTRLTVV.

The V call is TRBV7-3, the J call TRBJ2-7, with 8 bases identical to TRBD2. V gave up 4 bases and J gave up 7 bases; unmatched junction bases: 9. The germline CDR1 and CDR2 sequences are SGHTA and FQGTGA. The length of the CDR3 is 14 residues. CDR3 nucleotides: TGTGCCAGCAGCTCAGGGGATAGCGGGGAGGAGCAGTACTTC. Translation gives CASSSGDSGEEQYF.

This chain connects TRBV7-3 to TRBJ2-7; the match to TRBD1 covers 7 bases. The germline CDR1 and CDR2 sequences are SGHTA and FQGTGA. The CDR3 runs to 15 residues. V lost 1 base, J lost 4 bases, and 7 bases stayed unmatched. CDR3 DNA sequence: TGTGCCAGCAGCTTAAATTGGGGACAGAGTTACGAGCAGTACTTC. Translated, it gives CASSLNWGQSYEQYF.

This chain links TRBV5-1 with TRBJ1-3, with TRBD1 matching over 7 bases. CDR3 length equals 14 residues. Germline V gene lookup returns CDR1 SGHRS and CDR2 YFSETQ. J was trimmed by 8 bases and V by 1 base; bases with no gene match: 6. CDR3 sequence (DNA): TGCGCCAGCAGCTTGCAGGGGGGCGTTGACACCATATATTTT. This codes for CASSLQGGVDTIYF. Together with reference TRBV5-1 and TRBJ1-3, the CDR3 gives the full variable domain: KAGVTQTPRYLIKTRGQQVTLSCSPISGHRSVSWYQQTPGQGLQFLFEYFSETQRNKGNFPGRFSGRQFSNSRSEMNVSTLELGDSALYLCASSLQGGVDTIYFGEGSWLTVV.

The chain uses TRBV7-6 and TRBJ1-2; D remains ambiguous. Trimming pared 3 bases from V and 0 bases from J, leaving 11 bases between. CDR1 is SGHVS, CDR2 FNYEAQ, per germline. The CDR3 totals 15 residues. CDR3 DNA: TGTGCCAGCAGCTTGGCACGGGGTGCTAACTATGGCTACACCTTC. This encodes CASSLARGANYGYTF.

This sequence joins TRBV6-5 and TRBJ2-5, with 7 bases aligning to TRBD1. The germline V gene encodes CDR1 MNHEY and CDR2 SVGAGI. This CDR3 region has 15 residues. Trimming cost V 2 bases and J 2 bases; bases outside gene matches: 5. The CDR3 region has the DNA TGTGCCAGCAGTTACCGGACAGGATTACAAGAGACCCAGTACTTC. Translation: CASSYRTGLQETQYF.

The genes are TRBV5-4 and TRBJ2-7; no clear D. The germline V and J ends were trimmed by 5 bases and 0 bases, with 9 bases remaining between them. The V gene's germline CDR1 is SGHNT and CDR2 YYREEE (reference sequence). CDR3 size: 13 residues. The CDR3, as DNA: TGTGCCAGCAGGCCACAGAGCTCCTACGAGCAGTACTTC. Its protein product is CASRPQSSYEQYF.

This clone was observed a single time. The chain has TRBV6-1 and TRBJ2-7; 13 bases are a match to TRBD2. The CDR3 runs to 15 residues. CDR1 and CDR2 from the germline V gene are MNHNS and SASEGT. Trimming at V came to 7 bases and at J to 3 bases, leaving 6 bases not matched to a gene. In DNA, the CDR3 is TGTGCCAGCATCAGCGGACTAGCGGGAGTCTACGAGCAGTACTTC. It yields the protein CASISGLAGVYEQYF.

The gene calls are TRBV6-5 and TRBJ2-3, with TRBD2 matching over 11 bases. Germline CDR1 reads MNHEY; CDR2 reads SVGAGI. The CDR3 extends over 15 amino acids. With V trimmed by 5 bases and J by 2 bases, 3 bases remained unmatched. The CDR3 spells CASSRLAGNTDTQYF. The CDR3 coding sequence is TGTGCCAGCAGTCGACTAGCGGGGAACACAGATACGCAGTATTTT.

The J gene is TRBJ2-3, the V gene TRBV5-4, with 8 bases that match TRBD2. The CDR3 covers 16 residues. The V gene's germline CDR1 is SGHNT and CDR2 YYREEE (reference sequence). The junction had 10 bases not matched to a gene; V was cut back by 4 bases and J by 3 bases. In DNA form, the CDR3 reads TGTGCCAGCAGCAGACCCAGCGGGAGAGTTACAGATACGCAGTATTTT. Its protein product is CASSRPSGRVTDTQYF.

The chain uses TRBV5-4 and TRBJ1-1, with 11 bases lining up with TRBD1. V shed 2 bases, J shed 2 bases, and the junction held 2 bases outside the gene matches. Germline V CDR1 and CDR2: SGHNT, YYREEE (reference sequence). This CDR3 is 15 amino acids long. CDR3 sequence: CASSLGTGGNTEAFF. CDR3 bases: TGTGCCAGCAGCTTAGGGACAGGGGGAAACACTGAAGCTTTCTTT.

This rearrangement joins TRBV6-1 to TRBJ1-5; weak D call: TRBD1 (5 bases). The J call may be mistaken, given a closer DNA end match to TRBJ2-3. This CDR3 is 15 amino acids long. Germline CDR1 MNHNS, CDR2 SASEGT. CDR3 sequence (DNA): TGTGCCAGCAGTGAATTGGGGCGAGTCGATCAGCCCCAGTATTTT. Encoded protein: CASSELGRVDQPQYF.

V gene TRBV7-9 combines with J gene TRBJ2-1; D possibly corresponds to TRBD2 (5 bases). The CDR3 runs to 12 residues. Trimming cost V 1 base and J 7 bases, with 5 bases left between them. Germline CDR1 is SEHNR and CDR2 is FQNEAQ (reference sequence). The DNA for the CDR3 is TGTGCCAGCAGCTTAGGGAGGAATGAGCAGTTCTTC. Protein: CASSLGRNEQFF.

The V and J genes are TRBV2 and TRBJ2-7; 9 bases fit TRBD1. V lost 6 bases to trimming and J lost 6 bases; unmatched junction nucleotides: 6. The germline V gene has CDR1 SNHLY and CDR2 FYNNEI. CDR3 length: 13 residues. In nucleotides, the CDR3 is TGTGCCAGCAGGCCCGACAGGGGGGTCGAGCAGTACTTC. Its translation: CASRPDRGVEQYF. The whole variable domain, remainder taken from reference TRBV2 and TRBJ2-7, is EPEVTQTPSHQVTQMGQEVILRCVPISNHLYFYWYRQILGQKVEFLVSFYNNEISEKSEIFDDQFSVERPDGSNFTLKIRSTKLEDSAMYFCASRPDRGVEQYFGPGTRLTVT.

The V gene is TRBV6-5, the J gene TRBJ1-4; TRBD1 matches 8 bases. Per germline, CDR1 MNHEY and CDR2 SVGAGI. This CDR3 contains 14 residues. V lost 5 bases to trimming and J lost 10 bases; unmatched junction nucleotides: 9. Written as DNA, the CDR3 is TGTGCCAGCAGTGGGGGGACAGGAGTGAGAAAACTGTTTTTT. Encoded protein: CASSGGTGVRKLFF.

This clone was observed a handful of times. This chain joins TRBV6-5 and TRBJ1-1, with D possibly matching TRBD1 (6 bases). Germline lookup yields CDR1 MNHEY and CDR2 SVGAGI. The CDR3 sequence is 15 residues long. Trimming removed 0 bases from V and 5 bases from J, with 13 bases in between. The CDR3 is CASSYSGTRGTEAFF. The CDR3 nucleotides read TGTGCCAGCAGTTACTCCGGGACACGTGGGACTGAAGCTTTCTTT.

This clone was seen once. The genes are TRBV9 and TRBJ1-3, with D possibly matching TRBD1 (6 bases). Germline lookup yields CDR1 SGDLS and CDR2 YYNGEE. V was cut by 0 bases and J by 4 bases, with 11 bases left in between. This CDR3 spans 15 amino acids. In DNA form, the CDR3 reads TGTGCCAGCAGCGTAGGAGCAGGGGACGGAAACACCATATATTTT. Protein product: CASSVGAGDGNTIYF. Together with reference TRBV9 and TRBJ1-3, the CDR3 gives the full variable domain: DSGVTQTPKHLITATGQRVTLRCSPRSGDLSVYWYQQSLDQGLQFLIQYYNGEERAKGNILERFSAQQFPDLHSELNLSSLELGDSALYFCASSVGAGDGNTIYFGEGSWLTVV.

This chain links TRBV5-1 with TRBJ2-3; tentatively, D is TRBD1 (6 bases). V gave up 5 bases and J gave up 6 bases, with 22 bases separating them. There are 16 residues in the CDR3. Germline V gene lookup returns CDR1 SGHRS and CDR2 YFSETQ. The CDR3 DNA reads TGCGCCAGCAGTCATGGTGGGGGCTACCCAGTGGATACGCAGTATTTT. This gives the protein CASSHGGGYPVDTQYF.

This chain joins TRBV19 and TRBJ2-5, with D perhaps matching TRBD1 (6 bases). The CDR3 extends over 13 amino acids. Germline assignment: CDR1 LNHDA and CDR2 SQIVND (reference sequence). The germline V and J ends were trimmed by 4 bases and 5 bases, with 11 bases remaining between them. Here the CDR3 reads CASSRQARETQYF. CDR3 sequence (DNA): TGTGCCAGTAGTAGACAGGCACGGGAGACCCAGTACTTC.

Details on this clone: A junction boundary mismatches the germline segment, possibly from a read error. The chain combines TRBV9 with TRBJ2-1, with TRBD1 as a possible D gene (5 bases). CDR3 length: 14 amino acids. In germline, CDR1 is SGDLS, CDR2 YYNGEE. In DNA, the CDR3 is TGTGCCAGCAGCGTAGGCCAGGGCTACGATGAGCAGTTCTTC. This sequence encodes CASSVGQGYDEQFF.